A single sample is the source of the 29 T cell receptor beta chains below, sequenced in a study of T cells in Graves' hyperthyroidism and ophthalmopathy. Researchers took RNA transcripts and amplified the TCR beta CDR3 regions from them. The HTBI primer set was used in a first-round RT-PCR of the TCR CDR3. TCRdb redid the calling of the multiplex PCR reads with MiXCR, one entry per CDR3 protein. This repertoire shows around 700,000 distinct CDR3 sequences, around a sixth found once; its top ten account for over 15%. Sample: blood. These receptors all come from a woman between 45 and 65 years old with Graves' hyperthyroidism that later progressed to Graves' ophthalmopathy.

This clonotype was detected only a few times. The V gene is TRBV12-3 or TRBV12-4, the J gene TRBJ2-1, with D possibly being TRBD1 or TRBD2 (5 bases each). Trimming removed 1 base from V and 3 bases from J, with 13 bases in between. There are 16 residues in the CDR3. The CDR3 region has the DNA TGTGCCAGCAGTTTAGTTCGGAGAGGGGTCTACAATGAGCAGTTCTTC. Translated, it gives CASSLVRRGVYNEQFF.

The chain combines TRBV15 with TRBJ1-2; D not resolved. The CDR3 has 14 residues. CDR1 and CDR2 from the germline V gene are LNHNV and YYDKDF (reference sequence). The ends were cut back, 0 bases at V and 5 bases at J, with 10 bases in the middle. The CDR3 nucleotides are TGTGCCACCAGCAGAGAAGCTCAGAATTATGGCTACACCTTC. Translation gives CATSREAQNYGYTF.

This clonotype was seen a few times. The chain links TRBV20-1 to TRBJ1-4, with D perhaps TRBD1 (5 bases). The CDR3 totals 17 residues. V lost 0 bases and J 0 bases, leaving 14 bases between the germline ends. Germline loops: CDR1 DFQATT, CDR2 SNEGSKA (reference sequence). The DNA of the CDR3 is TGCAGTGCTAGAGAGTGGGGCAGCTATGCAACTAATGAAAAACTGTTTTTT. The encoded protein is CSAREWGSYATNEKLFF.

This clonotype was seen repeatedly, ten times or more. The rearrangement links TRBV15 to TRBJ1-5; 11 positions agree with TRBD1. Germline V gene sequence: CDR1 LNHNV, CDR2 YYDKDF (reference sequence). This CDR3 comprises 15 residues. V trimming: 2 bases; J trimming: 5 bases; junction bases outside the gene matches: 2. The CDR3 DNA reads TGTGCCACCAGCAGACGGACAGGGGGCGATCAGCCCCAGCATTTT. It codes for CATSRRTGGDQPQHF.

This clonotype was counted a few times. The genes are TRBV6-5 and TRBJ1-1, with TRBD1 as a possible D gene (6 bases). V was shortened by 0 bases and J by 5 bases, with 13 bases between the two germline ends. Germline CDR1 and CDR2: MNHEY and SVGAGI. This CDR3 spans 15 amino acids. In nucleotides, the CDR3 is TGTGCCAGCAGTTACTCGCGGGGGGCTGGGACTGAAGCTTTCTTT. Its protein product is CASSYSRGAGTEAFF.

This chain uses TRBV9 with TRBJ1-3, with D perhaps TRBD1 (6 bases). The CDR3 spans 15 residues. Trimming stripped 6 bases from V and 0 bases from J, with 13 bases between. Germline-derived CDR1 and CDR2 are SGDLS and YYNGEE. The CDR3 reads CASNRGDNSGNTIYF. CDR3 in DNA: TGTGCCAGCAACAGAGGGGACAACTCTGGAAACACCATATATTTT.

The chain is built from TRBV6-1 and TRBJ1-3; no firm D call. Trimming removed 6 bases from V and 0 bases from J, with 15 bases in between. Per the germline V gene, CDR1 is MNHNS and CDR2 is SASEGT. The CDR3 loop spans 16 amino acids. CDR3 in DNA: TGTGCCAGCAGAGAAATACCGACGGGCTCTGGAAACACCATATATTTT. Its translation: CASREIPTGSGNTIYF.

This clonotype was seen a few times. The CDR3 DNA follows: TGTGCCAGCAGCTTACTAGACAGGCGAACGCGAGGCTACACCTTC. This translates into CASSLLDRRTRGYTF. J is TRBJ1-2 and V is TRBV5-8; possible D gene TRBD1, 6 bases. Looked up from germline, CDR1 is SGHTS and CDR2 is YDEGEE. The V and J ends lost 2 bases and 8 bases respectively, with 19 bases between them. The CDR3 contains 15 residues. Looking up the rest from reference TRBV5-8 and TRBJ1-2 gives the full variable domain: EAGVTQSPTHLIKTRGQQATLRCSPISGHTSVYWYQQALGLGLQFLLWYDEGEERNRGNFPPRFSGRQFPNYSSELNVNALELEDSALYLCASSLLDRRTRGYTFGSGTRLTVV.

This clonotype came up many times. The chain couples TRBV2 to TRBJ1-5, with 8 positions matching TRBD1. The CDR3 runs to 15 residues. V lost 7 bases to trimming and J lost 7 bases; unmatched junction nucleotides: 12. Germline lookup yields CDR1 SNHLY and CDR2 FYNNEI. The CDR3, as DNA: TGTGCCAGCACGTTGGACAGGGTAGGATCGCAGCCCCAGCATTTT. It translates to CASTLDRVGSQPQHF. Based on the CDR3 plus reference TRBV2 and TRBJ1-5, the full variable domain is EPEVTQTPSHQVTQMGQEVILRCVPISNHLYFYWYRQILGQKVEFLVSFYNNEISEKSEIFDDQFSVERPDGSNFTLKIRSTKLEDSAMYFCASTLDRVGSQPQHFGDGTRLSIL.

This clonotype was counted ten times or more. The gene calls are TRBV11-1 and TRBJ1-1, with D unresolved. CDR1 and CDR2 from the germline V gene are SGHAT and FQDESV (reference sequence). V lost 1 base and J lost 6, with 12 bases in between. This CDR3 spans 14 amino acids. CDR3 sequence: CASSLDRSPAEAFF. The DNA of the CDR3 is TGTGCCAGCAGCTTAGATAGATCTCCCGCTGAAGCTTTCTTT. The full variable domain, completed using reference TRBV11-1 and TRBJ1-1, is EAEVAQSPRYKITEKSQAVAFWCDPISGHATLYWYRQILGQGPELLVQFQDESVVDDSQLPKDRFSAERLKGVDSTLKIQPAELGDSAMYLCASSLDRSPAEAFFGQGTRLTVV.

In this sample, this clonotype turned up many times. The genes are TRBV5-1 and TRBJ2-2; D could derive from TRBD1 or TRBD2 (5 bases each). CDR1 is SGHRS, CDR2 YFSETQ, per germline. V lost 4 bases and J 4 bases, leaving 17 bases between the germline ends. The CDR3 has 16 amino acids. As DNA, the CDR3 is TGCGCCAGCAGCAAGCTTACAGGAGAGGGCACCGGGGAGCTGTTTTTT. As protein: CASSKLTGEGTGELFF.

This chain joins TRBV13 and TRBJ2-3, with D unresolved. CDR3 size: 15 residues. The V end lost 1 base, the J end lost 6 bases, and 14 bases lay between the germline ends. CDR1 is PRHDT, CDR2 FYEKMQ, per germline (reference sequence). The CDR3 protein is CASSLVGQAPDTQYF. In DNA form, the CDR3 reads TGTGCCAGCAGCTTAGTAGGGCAGGCCCCGGATACGCAGTATTTT.

The table lists this clonotype with many counts. The V and J genes are TRBV5-1 and TRBJ1-2, with D possibly TRBD1 on 6 matching bases. Trimming removed 3 bases from V and 0 bases from J, with 12 bases in between. Germline V gene lookup returns CDR1 SGHRS and CDR2 YFSETQ. This CDR3 is built from 15 residues. The CDR3 region is CASSYGTLANYGYTF. In DNA form, the CDR3 reads TGCGCCAGCAGCTATGGGACATTAGCTAACTATGGCTACACCTTC.

This clonotype has a handful of counts. The chain employs TRBV9 and TRBJ2-3; unclear D gene. The CDR3 runs 12 residues. Germline CDR1 is SGDLS and CDR2 is YYNGEE. V was shortened by 0 bases and J by 4 bases, with 3 bases between the two germline ends. The CDR3: CASSVASDTQYF. DNA for the CDR3: TGTGCCAGCAGCGTAGCTTCAGATACGCAGTATTTT. The complete variable domain, with remaining parts taken from reference TRBV9 and TRBJ2-3, reads DSGVTQTPKHLITATGQRVTLRCSPRSGDLSVYWYQQSLDQGLQFLIQYYNGEERAKGNILERFSAQQFPDLHSELNLSSLELGDSALYFCASSVASDTQYFGPGTRLTVL.

This clonotype was seen a few times. The chain employs TRBV7-8 and TRBJ2-7, with D hard to call. Germline CDR1 reads SGHVS; CDR2 reads FQNEAQ. V gave up 5 bases and J gave up 2 bases, with 7 bases separating them. The length of the CDR3 is 12 residues. The chain's CDR3 is CASSQTAYEQYF. CDR3 DNA: TGTGCCAGCAGCCAAACGGCCTACGAGCAGTACTTC.

This clonotype was observed a handful of times. The V and J genes are TRBV15 and TRBJ1-5; D possibly corresponds to TRBD1 (5 bases). The germline V gene encodes CDR1 LNHNV and CDR2 YYDKDF (reference sequence). This CDR3 has 15 residues. V lost 1 base, J lost 4 bases, and 11 bases lay in between. CDR3 sequence reads: CATSRAREGNQPQHF. The DNA of the CDR3 is TGTGCCACCAGCAGAGCCAGGGAGGGGAATCAGCCCCAGCATTTT.

This clonotype was detected many times. V usage is TRBV20-1 and J usage is TRBJ1-1, with D unresolved. The CDR3 runs 14 residues. V was cut by 1 base and J by 0 bases, with 9 bases left in between. Germline CDR1 and CDR2: DFQATT and SNEGSKA (reference sequence). Here the CDR3 reads CSARAGGVNTEAFF. The CDR3 nucleotides are TGCAGTGCTAGAGCTGGCGGCGTGAACACTGAAGCTTTCTTT.

This chain connects TRBV6-1 to TRBJ2-7; no clear D gene. Germline V gene data show CDR1 as MNHNS and CDR2 as SASEGT. V was pared by 6 bases and J by 2 bases, with 14 bases between. The CDR3 runs 14 residues. The chain's CDR3 is CASSPGAMAYEQYF. The CDR3 DNA is TGTGCCAGCAGCCCAGGAGCCATGGCCTACGAGCAGTACTTC.

There are a few counts of this clonotype. The V call is TRBV5-6, the J call TRBJ2-1, with D possibly called TRBD1 or TRBD2 (5 bases each). Per the germline V gene, CDR1 is SGHDT and CDR2 is YYEEEE. V lost 0 bases, J lost 7 bases, and 20 bases lay in between. This CDR3 region has 17 residues. The CDR3 nucleotides are TGTGCCAGCAGCTTGGGAGGGGCAGGGTTGACGCGTAATGAGCAGTTCTTC. This translates into CASSLGGAGLTRNEQFF.

The chain carries TRBV5-6 and TRBJ1-1, with 7 bases matching TRBD1. Germline assignment: CDR1 SGHDT and CDR2 YYEEEE. The CDR3 sequence is 13 residues long. Trimming cost V 5 bases and J 10 bases; bases outside gene matches: 11. CDR3 DNA sequence: TGTGCCAGCAGTAAGACAGGGCGGCGCGGAGCTTTCTTT. It specifies CASSKTGRRGAFF.

This clonotype was seen at least ten times. The chain recombines TRBV3-1 with TRBJ2-3; the D gene is possibly TRBD1 (6 bases). Between the trimmed V and J ends, which lost 5 bases and 6 bases, there was a span of 12 bases. CDR1 is LGHDT, CDR2 YNNKEL, per germline (reference sequence). The CDR3 covers 13 residues. The CDR3 here is CASSSQGWDTQYF. DNA for the CDR3: TGTGCCAGCAGCTCACAGGGTTGGGATACGCAGTATTTT.

This clonotype was counted at least ten times. The V call is TRBV20-1, the J call TRBJ2-2; a possible D gene is TRBD2 (5 bases). The CDR3 is made up of 13 amino acids. The germline gives CDR1 DFQATT, CDR2 SNEGSKA (reference sequence). Trimming removed 3 bases from V and 4 bases from J, with 9 bases in between. The CDR3 loop is CSASGGSTGELFF. In DNA, the CDR3 is TGCAGTGCTAGTGGAGGAAGCACCGGGGAGCTGTTTTTT.

This clonotype was counted only a few times. This chain uses TRBV5-1 with TRBJ2-5; 7 bases map to TRBD1. The CDR3 covers 15 residues. Trimming took 4 bases from V and 2 from J; bases not matched to a gene: 8. Germline V gives CDR1 SGHRS, CDR2 YFSETQ. The CDR3 loop is CASSQNRGRQETQYF. DNA of the CDR3: TGCGCCAGCAGCCAAAACAGGGGTCGTCAAGAGACCCAGTACTTC.

This clonotype was observed many times. V gene TRBV19 combines with J gene TRBJ1-5; D is perhaps TRBD1 (5 bases). CDR1 is LNHDA and CDR2 is SQIVND in the germline V gene (reference sequence). This CDR3 spans 13 amino acids. Trimming removed 5 bases from V and 5 bases from J, with 10 bases in between. The CDR3 DNA is TGTGCCAGTAGTGACACAGGAGATCAGCCCCAGCATTTT. The encoded protein is CASSDTGDQPQHF.

The rearrangement uses TRBV7-8 and TRBJ2-7; 7 nucleotides match TRBD1. V shed 3 bases, J shed 7 bases, and the junction held 12 bases outside the gene matches. CDR1 is SGHVS, CDR2 FQNEAQ, per germline. The CDR3 spans 15 residues. CDR3 region: CASSFRDRRTGEQYF. Here the CDR3 DNA reads TGTGCCAGCAGCTTTCGGGACAGACGGACTGGGGAGCAGTACTTC. Together with reference TRBV7-8 and TRBJ2-7, the CDR3 gives the full variable domain: GAGVSQSPRYKVAKRGQDVALRCDPISGHVSLFWYQQALGQGPEFLTYFQNEAQLDKSGLPSDRFFAERPEGSVSTLKIQRTQQEDSAVYLCASSFRDRRTGEQYFGPGTRLTVT.

This clonotype was observed at least ten times. The chain recombines TRBV12-3 or TRBV12-4 with TRBJ2-6; possible D gene TRBD1, 6 bases. The CDR3 runs to 15 residues. V was shortened by 6 bases and J by 3 bases, with 12 bases between the two germline ends. In nucleotides, the CDR3 is TGTGCCAGCAGCTACAGGGCTGGTGGGGCCAACGTCCTGACTTTC. Protein sequence: CASSYRAGGANVLTF.

This clonotype was seen repeatedly, ten times or more. The V and J genes are TRBV7-8 and TRBJ1-2, with D maybe TRBD1 (5 bases). Germline V gene sequence: CDR1 SGHVS, CDR2 FQNEAQ. CDR3 length equals 13 residues. V shed 5 bases and J shed 7 bases, with 14 bases lying between them. CDR3 sequence reads: CASSVGEVFGYTF. CDR3 nucleotide sequence: TGTGCCAGCAGCGTGGGGGAGGTCTTTGGCTACACCTTC.

This clonotype has a count of ten or more. This CDR3 is CASARTALSAFF. The CDR3 bases are TGTGCCAGCGCTAGGACCGCGCTTTCTGCTTTCTTT. The V gene is TRBV11-2, the J gene TRBJ1-1; the D is unclear. This CDR3 has 12 amino acids. CDR1 SGHAT and CDR2 FQNNGV come from the germline V gene. V lost 8 bases to trimming and J lost 11 bases, with 18 bases between them.

This chain links TRBV5-4 with TRBJ1-5; 9 bases align to TRBD1. CDR1 SGHNT and CDR2 YYREEE come from the germline V gene (reference sequence). This CDR3 is built from 15 residues. Germline trimming cut 0 bases from V and 7 bases from J; bases unmatched to any gene: 5. The CDR3 DNA reads TGTGCCAGCAGCTTGGAGGGACAGGGTAGGCAGCCCCAGCATTTT. Encoded protein: CASSLEGQGRQPQHF.